Each of the 5 T cell receptor beta chains below was sequenced from the same sample in a study of cytomegalovirus exposure and HLA in healthy donors. PCR amplification relied on 60 Vbeta primers (plus 13 Jbeta primers). Assay used: immunoSEQ multiplex PCR; TCRdb lists only in-frame clones, some missing. Of some 130,000 clones in the sample, 60% to 85% were seen once. The sequenced material came from PBMCs. The origin of the receptors is a woman aged 18-29 years in good health and CMV-seronegative.

The V and J genes are TRBV6-1 and TRBJ2-2; possible D gene TRBD1, 6 bases. V dropped 4 bases and J dropped 6 bases, with 15 bases sitting between them. This CDR3 region has 15 residues. CDR1 is MNHNS and CDR2 is SASEGT in the germline V gene. The CDR3 nucleotides are TGTGCCAGCAGTGGGGAACAGGGAAGCTCCGGGGAGCTGTTTTTT. This translates into CASSGEQGSSGELFF.

The V call is TRBV10-3, the J call TRBJ1-2, with D perhaps matching TRBD1 (6 bases). The CDR3 is made up of 12 amino acids. Germline lookup yields CDR1 ENHRY and CDR2 SYGVKD. V was cut by 11 bases and J by 6 bases, with 16 bases left in between. The CDR3 nucleotides are TGTGCCTCGAATAGGGGGGGAAATGGCTACACCTTC. Translated: CASNRGGNGYTF.

The chain carries TRBV18 and TRBJ2-1; D is unresolved. Looked up from germline, CDR1 is KGHSH and CDR2 is LQKENI. V gave up 5 bases and J gave up 7 bases, with 9 bases separating them. The CDR3 extends over 12 amino acids. The DNA of the CDR3 is TGTGCCAGCTCATCAAACTGGAATGAGCAGTTCTTC. This sequence encodes CASSSNWNEQFF. The full variable domain, completed using reference TRBV18 and TRBJ2-1, is NAGVMQNPRHLVRRRGQEARLRCSPMKGHSHVYWYRQLPEEGLKFMVYLQKENIIDESGMPKERFSAEFPKEGPSILRIQQVVRGDSAAYFCASSSNWNEQFFGPGTRLTVL.

The rearrangement uses TRBV29-1 and TRBJ2-3; 10 bases fit TRBD2. The CDR3 totals 14 residues. Trimming removed 6 bases from V and 5 bases from J; junction bases left unmatched: 8. The V gene's germline CDR1 is SQVTM and CDR2 ANQGSEA. The CDR3 DNA reads TGCAGCGTCGGTTACAGACTAGCGGGAGATACGCAGTATTTT. Residues: CSVGYRLAGDTQYF.

The chain links TRBV28 to TRBJ1-5; D remains unclear. The V and J ends lost 6 bases and 4 bases respectively, with 13 bases between them. Germline loops: CDR1 MDHEN, CDR2 SYDVKM. This CDR3 has 14 residues. The CDR3 bases are TGTGCCAGCAGCATCTCCGAAGCAAATCAGCCCCAGCATTTT. Its protein product is CASSISEANQPQHF.